This T cell receptor (beta chain) was captured in a study of cytomegalovirus exposure and HLA in healthy donors. Points from the study as a whole: As a later analysis showed, several of the most significant clusters appeared to be linked to common viral pathogens.

This cohort consisted of healthy bone marrow donors. Donors likely had unrecorded immune exposures despite being nominally healthy when sampled. Remarks on this clone: Its target is unknown.

Germline V gene sequence: CDR1 LNHDA, CDR2 SQIVND (reference sequence). The CDR3 contains 16 residues. Trimming shortened V by 4 bases and J by 0 bases, and 10 bases separated the two germline ends. The primer mix had 60 Vbeta and 13 Jbeta primers. Profiled with immunoSEQ multiplex PCR; TCRdb holds only in-frame clones, not every one. Of roughly 130,000 clones listed, 65% to 90% are singletons. Sample: PBMCs. The TCR was taken from a girl aged 2 to 9 in good health and CMV-seronegative. The V and J genes are TRBV19 and TRBJ1-6; no reliable D call. This chain's CDR3 is CASSTPGGSYNSPLHF. The CDR3 DNA is TGTGCCAGTAGTACACCGGGTGGCTCCTATAATTCACCCCTCCACTTT.